This entry is about one T cell receptor beta chain. This sample was taken from a study of blood T cell repertoires in COVID-19. On the study more broadly: PBMCs, B-cell-depleted T cells, or T cells were the source of the cDNA or gDNA that made up the material.

Participants spanned ages about 18 to 100 years and resided in about 25 US areas. TCRdb's copy holds only in-frame clones and misses some; the assay was immunoSEQ multiplex PCR. Found here are fewer than 250,000 clones, approximately 80% of them singletons; the top ten hold approximately 1.8%. This CDR3 contains 12 residues. Per the germline V gene, CDR1 is MNHEY and CDR2 is SMNVEV (reference sequence). The V end was cut by 3 bases, the J end by 6 bases, with 6 bases between. The clonotype comes from a man aged 55 to 70 who had recovered from COVID-19. The sequencing input was PBMCs or T cells enriched from blood (not recorded which). V and J are TRBV27 and TRBJ2-1; no firm D call. The CDR3 DNA follows: TGTGCCAGCAGTTTCCCCGGCAATGAGCAGTTCTTC. Its protein product is CASSFPGNEQFF.